This T cell receptor (beta chain) is drawn from a study of blood T cell repertoires in COVID-19. This clone was detected a few times. Some clones are missing from TCRdb's copy, which holds only in-frame ones; the method was immunoSEQ multiplex PCR. The sample contains hundreds of thousands of clones, 70% to 90% of which appear only once. Sequenced material: PBMCs or T cells enriched from blood (not recorded which). The sequence was obtained from a woman in her thirties or forties who had recovered from COVID-19.

CDR3 sequence reads: CASSLGTSGRIRSEQFF. The DNA of the CDR3 is TGTGCCAGCAGCTTGGGGACTAGCGGGAGAATCAGAAGTGAGCAGTTCTTC. The chain is built from TRBV5-6 and TRBJ2-1, with 13 bases that match TRBD2. The CDR3 has 17 residues. V gave up 0 bases and J gave up 9 bases; unmatched junction bases: 9. CDR1 and CDR2 (germline): SGHDT, YYEEEE.